The 20 T cell receptor beta chains below were found in one sample sequenced in a study of T cells after yellow fever vaccination (dated by TCRdb to between 2019 and 2020). The library came from 5' RACE. TCRdb shows the sequencer as Illumina NovaSeq 6000. TCRdb reworked the public reads: Q25 trimming with fastp, MiXCR clone assembly, productive beta chains retained. Entries are consolidated by CDR3 protein sequence, retaining the most common genes and DNA. This sample comprises some 120,000 distinct CDR3 sequences, approximately 16% of them detected only once. Jointly, the top ten make up roughly 44% of the sample. In light of the paper, this sample's treatment or condition label describes: live attenuated yellow fever vaccine strain. The sample in question was CD8+ T cells sorted from PBMCs, obtained 5 days after the yellow fever booster vaccination. These receptors came from a man aged 18 to 29 who received the YFV17D yellow fever vaccine.

This clonotype was observed many times. The chain is built from TRBV13 and TRBJ2-1, with 8 bases aligning to TRBD1. Germline V gene data show CDR1 as PRHDT and CDR2 as FYEKMQ (reference sequence). The CDR3 is 15 residues long. The junction had 6 bases not matched to a gene; V was cut back by 5 bases and J by 3 bases. This CDR3 is CASSLGQGYYNEQFF. For the CDR3, the DNA is TGTGCCAGCAGCCTTGGACAGGGCTACTACAATGAGCAGTTCTTC.

This sequence joins TRBV6-5 and TRBJ1-5; the D is unclear. Germline V gene sequence: CDR1 MNHEY, CDR2 SVGAGI. V was trimmed by 2 bases and J by 2 bases, leaving 4 bases between them. The CDR3 covers 13 residues. CDR3 DNA sequence: TGTGCCAGCAGTTACGCGGGCAATCAGCCCCAGCATTTT. Protein: CASSYAGNQPQHF.

The genes are TRBV27 and TRBJ2-3; 7 nucleotides line up with TRBD2. The ends lost 6 bases at V and 0 bases at J; junction bases unmatched: 12. The CDR3 spans 17 residues. Germline values: CDR1 MNHEY, CDR2 SMNVEV (reference sequence). CDR3 region: CASSLTPRGMSTDTQYF. In nucleotides, the CDR3 is TGTGCCAGCAGCCTTACCCCGCGGGGGATGAGCACAGATACGCAGTATTTT.

This clonotype occurred a few times. This chain joins TRBV5-4 and TRBJ2-1; D ambiguous. CDR1 is SGHNT and CDR2 is YYREEE in the germline V gene (reference sequence). The CDR3 is 15 residues long. V dropped 4 bases and J dropped 9 bases, with 20 bases sitting between them. The CDR3 DNA follows: TGTGCCAGCAGCCCACGGACCTCGTCCGGTACTGAGCAGTTCTTC. Protein: CASSPRTSSGTEQFF. Combining the CDR3 with reference TRBV5-4 and TRBJ2-1 gives the whole variable domain ETGVTQSPTHLIKTRGQQVTLRCSSQSGHNTVSWYQQALGQGPQFIFQYYREEENGRGNFPPRFSGLQFPNYSSELNVNALELDDSALYLCASSPRTSSGTEQFFGPGTRLTVL.

Only a few counts were recorded for this clonotype. The chain is built from TRBV4-1 and TRBJ2-1, with 14 bases that match TRBD2. Germline CDR1 MGHRA, CDR2 YSYEKL. Trimming at V came to 3 bases and at J to 7 bases, leaving 2 bases not matched to a gene. The CDR3 runs to 15 residues. CDR3 coding DNA: TGCGCCAGCAGCCACCGGACTAGCGGGGGGAATGAGCAGTTCTTC. This encodes CASSHRTSGGNEQFF.

This chain links TRBV24-1 with TRBJ1-2, with a weak D call TRBD1 (6 bases). CDR3 size: 13 residues. Germline CDR1 KGHDR, CDR2 SFDVKD. With 7 bases removed from V and 8 bases from J, the gap between germline ends came to 16 bases. The chain's CDR3 is CATSPGGSGGYTF. CDR3 bases: TGTGCCACCAGCCCGGGGGGCTCGGGGGGCTACACCTTC.

CDR3 in DNA: TGTGCCAGCAGCTTACGGGGATCCCCAGCGACAAAGGATCCTAACTATGGCTACACCTTC. Protein product: CASSLRGSPATKDPNYGYTF. The rearrangement links TRBV7-9 to TRBJ1-2; D gene uncertain. Germline V gives CDR1 SEHNR, CDR2 FQNEAQ (reference sequence). The CDR3 extends over 20 amino acids. Trimming removed 2 bases from V and 0 bases from J, with 25 bases in between. Drawing the rest from reference TRBV7-9 and TRBJ1-2, the complete variable domain is DTGVSQNPRHKITKRGQNVTFRCDPISEHNRLYWYRQTLGQGPEFLTYFQNEAQLEKSRLLSDRFSAERPKGSFSTLEIQRTEQGDSAMYLCASSLRGSPATKDPNYGYTFGSGTRLTVV.

The rearrangement joins TRBV9 to TRBJ2-1; 10 nucleotides line up with TRBD2. The CDR3 sequence is 12 residues long. Per germline, CDR1 SGDLS and CDR2 YYNGEE. V lost 7 bases, J lost 6 bases, and 1 base stayed unmatched. This chain's CDR3 is CASGLAVNEQFF. The CDR3 DNA is TGTGCCAGCGGACTAGCGGTCAATGAGCAGTTCTTC. Supplemented by reference TRBV9 and TRBJ2-1, the full variable domain reads DSGVTQTPKHLITATGQRVTLRCSPRSGDLSVYWYQQSLDQGLQFLIQYYNGEERAKGNILERFSAQQFPDLHSELNLSSLELGDSALYFCASGLAVNEQFFGPGTRLTVL.

Only a few counts were recorded for this clonotype. The rearrangement links TRBV6-5 to TRBJ1-2; maybe TRBD1 (5 bases). The germline V and J ends were trimmed by 0 bases and 3 bases, with 11 bases remaining between them. There are 15 residues in the CDR3. Per germline, CDR1 MNHEY and CDR2 SVGAGI. The CDR3 DNA sequence: TGTGCCAGCAGTTACTCTGCCGGGACCTACTATGGCTACACCTTC. It specifies CASSYSAGTYYGYTF.

This clonotype turned up a few times. The J gene is TRBJ2-5, the V gene TRBV4-1; D possibly uses TRBD1 or TRBD2 (5 bases each). V was clipped by 4 bases and J by 4 bases, with 16 bases between them. The germline V gene encodes CDR1 MGHRA and CDR2 YSYEKL. There are 15 residues in the CDR3. The CDR3 region has the DNA TGCGCCAGCAGCCTGCCAGGGACCCCGGGAGAGACCCAGTACTTC. Its translation is CASSLPGTPGETQYF.

The genes are TRBV12-3 or TRBV12-4 and TRBJ2-3; 7 nucleotides match TRBD1. With V trimmed by 7 bases and J by 5 bases, 9 bases remained unmatched. The CDR3 is 14 amino acids. The CDR3 spells CASTPTGWRDTQYF. In DNA, the CDR3 is TGTGCCAGCACCCCGACAGGGTGGCGAGATACGCAGTATTTT.

This clonotype was recorded a few times. This chain connects TRBV27 to TRBJ2-3; 9 bases map to TRBD1. From germline, CDR1 is MNHEY and CDR2 SMNVEV (reference sequence). V lost 7 bases to trimming and J lost 5 bases; unmatched junction nucleotides: 7. The CDR3 loop spans 14 amino acids. The CDR3 coding sequence is TGTGCCAGCACCCGGACAGGGGTTGGAGATACGCAGTATTTT. Its translation: CASTRTGVGDTQYF.

This clonotype was seen a few times. V usage is TRBV2 and J usage is TRBJ2-1, with D tentatively TRBD1 (6 bases). V was trimmed by 9 bases and J by 8 bases, leaving 23 bases between them. CDR1 is SNHLY and CDR2 is FYNNEI in the germline V gene. The CDR3 totals 15 residues. CDR3 nucleotide sequence: TGTGCCAGTCAACGCTCCCAGACAGGTTTACATGAGCAGTTCTTC. The encoded protein is CASQRSQTGLHEQFF.

This clonotype appeared a few times. The chain is built from TRBV20-1 and TRBJ2-7, with D perhaps TRBD2 (6 bases). The germline V gene has CDR1 DFQATT and CDR2 SNEGSKA (reference sequence). The CDR3 has 16 amino acids. The V gene lost 7 bases and the J gene lost 0 bases, with 22 bases spanning the gap. The CDR3 loop is CSGRPLIAGSSYEQYF. The CDR3 DNA reads TGCAGTGGCAGACCTCTAATTGCGGGGAGCTCCTACGAGCAGTACTTC.

The table lists this clonotype with a few counts. CDR3 loop: CASSFEGAPYEQFF. CDR3 in DNA: TGTGCCAGCAGCTTTGAGGGGGCCCCATACGAGCAGTTCTTC. The gene calls are TRBV7-9 and TRBJ2-1; 7 positions agree with TRBD1. Trimming at V came to 3 bases and at J to 10 bases, leaving 9 bases not matched to a gene. The CDR3 is 14 amino acids. Germline loops: CDR1 SEHNR, CDR2 FQNEAQ (reference sequence).

This clonotype has just a few counts. The rearrangement links TRBV20-1 to TRBJ2-3; no clear D gene. The CDR3 is made up of 17 amino acids. The germline CDR1 and CDR2 sequences are DFQATT and SNEGSKA (reference sequence). V was cut by 1 base and J by 2 bases, with 19 bases left in between. The CDR3 region is CSARGQPAIVATDTQYF. The CDR3 DNA reads as TGCAGTGCTAGAGGGCAGCCCGCCATAGTCGCCACAGATACGCAGTATTTT.

This clonotype has only a few counts. V is TRBV6-6 and J is TRBJ2-1, with 7 bases aligning to TRBD2. The V segment lost 0 bases and the J segment 5 bases; nucleotides outside the gene matches: 10. The CDR3 length is 17 residues. Germline loops: CDR1 MNHNY, CDR2 SVGAGI (reference sequence). This CDR3 reads CASSYSSRLAADNEQFF. The DNA for the CDR3 is TGTGCCAGCAGTTACTCGAGTAGACTAGCAGCCGACAATGAGCAGTTCTTC.

The chain is built from TRBV14 and TRBJ2-7; D is tentatively TRBD1 or TRBD2 (5 bases each). V lost 0 bases to trimming and J lost 3 bases, with 9 bases between them. Germline V lookup: CDR1 SGHDN, CDR2 FVKESK. The CDR3 is 14 amino acids. The chain's CDR3 is CASSQDQRGYEQYF. In DNA, the CDR3 is TGTGCCAGCAGCCAAGATCAGAGGGGCTACGAGCAGTACTTC.

The chain links TRBV4-2 to TRBJ1-1; perhaps TRBD1 as D (5 bases). The CDR3 is 13 amino acids. V was shortened by 4 bases and J by 6 bases, with 12 bases between the two germline ends. Looked up from germline, CDR1 is LGHNA and CDR2 is YNFKEQ. CDR3 sequence reads: CASSREGRAEAFF. The CDR3 coding sequence is TGTGCCAGCAGCCGGGAGGGACGGGCTGAAGCTTTCTTT.

The sample holds a few counts of this clonotype. The chain uses TRBV12-3 or TRBV12-4 and TRBJ2-7, with D perhaps TRBD1 or TRBD2 (6 bases each). The CDR3 has 15 amino acids. V was pared by 5 bases and J by 3 bases, with 17 bases between. In nucleotides, the CDR3 is TGTGCCAGCAGTCCTACTCTCAGGGGAGGCTACGAGCAGTACTTC. Amino acid sequence: CASSPTLRGGYEQYF.